The 18 T cell receptor beta chains in this list originate from one sample, sequenced in a study of blood T cell repertoires in COVID-19. Only in-frame clones appear in the TCRdb table, and some are missing; sequencing was by immunoSEQ multiplex PCR. The table records 110,000 to 150,000 clones, approximately 80% of them present only once. The sequencing sample was made of PBMCs or T cells enriched from blood (not recorded which). All receptors come from a woman in her 50s who had recovered from COVID-19.

The chain is built from TRBV19 and TRBJ1-1, with D perhaps TRBD1 (6 bases). This CDR3 has 14 residues. In germline, CDR1 is LNHDA, CDR2 SQIVND (reference sequence). The V end lost 6 bases, the J end lost 10 bases, and 21 bases lay between the germline ends. Here the CDR3 reads CASRRTETGRGAFF. The DNA of the CDR3 is TGTGCCAGTAGACGGACCGAAACAGGGAGGGGAGCTTTCTTT. The whole variable domain, remainder taken from reference TRBV19 and TRBJ1-1, is DGGITQSPKYLFRKEGQNVTLSCEQNLNHDAMYWYRQDPGQGLRLIYYSQIVNDFQKGDIAEGYSVSREKKESFPLTVTSAQKNPTAFYLCASRRTETGRGAFFGQGTRLTVV.

This chain's CDR3 is CASSIQGFNEKLFF. CDR3 in DNA: TGTGCCAGCAGCATACAGGGTTTTAATGAAAAACTGTTTTTT. The rearrangement uses TRBV5-5 and TRBJ1-4; tentatively, D is TRBD1 (6 bases). Germline V gene sequence: CDR1 SGHKS, CDR2 YYEKEE (reference sequence). V was pared by 4 bases and J by 4 bases, with 11 bases between. CDR3 length: 14 amino acids.

The chain employs TRBV2 and TRBJ1-4; TRBD1 matches at 10 bases. V lost 8 bases and J lost 7; bases outside the gene matches: 7. The CDR3 has 14 residues. Germline V gives CDR1 SNHLY, CDR2 FYNNEI. CDR3 coding DNA: TGTGCCAGCCACCAAGGGACAGGGGTTGAAAAACTGTTTTTT. Translation gives CASHQGTGVEKLFF.

This clone was found a few times. The chain carries TRBV30 and TRBJ1-6; D not certain. Trimming removed 2 bases from V and 8 bases from J, with 7 bases in between. This CDR3 spans 12 amino acids. The germline V gene has CDR1 GTSNPN and CDR2 SVGIG (reference sequence). The CDR3 region is CAWSPPYSPLHF. In DNA, the CDR3 is TGTGCCTGGAGTCCCCCTTATTCACCCCTCCACTTT.

The chain couples TRBV3-1 (or the pseudogene TRBV3-2) to TRBJ2-5; 9 bases are a match to TRBD2. This CDR3 spans 17 amino acids. The trim removed 6 bases at V and 4 bases at J, leaving 15 bases unmatched. The germline V gene encodes CDR1 LGHDT and CDR2 YNNKEL (reference sequence). CDR3 DNA sequence: TGTGCCAGCAGGCCTACGGGTGCGGGGGGGTCTGGAGAGACCCAGTACTTC. Protein sequence: CASRPTGAGGSGETQYF.

This clone is medium-sized (0.01 to 0.1%) in the sample. The chain carries TRBV7-9 and TRBJ1-6, with a possible D match to TRBD1 (5 bases). The germline gives CDR1 SEHNR, CDR2 FQNEAQ (reference sequence). This CDR3 spans 15 amino acids. Trimming cost V 5 bases and J 7 bases, with 15 bases left between them. CDR3: CASSTSRVRNSPLHF. As DNA, the CDR3 is TGTGCCAGCAGCACCTCCAGGGTCCGGAATTCACCCCTCCACTTT. Together with reference TRBV7-9 and TRBJ1-6, the CDR3 gives the full variable domain: DTGVSQNPRHKITKRGQNVTFRCDPISEHNRLYWYRQTLGQGPEFLTYFQNEAQLEKSRLLSDRFSAERPKGSFSTLEIQRTEQGDSAMYLCASSTSRVRNSPLHFGNGTRLTVT.

The J gene is TRBJ1-2, the V gene TRBV2; 7 bases match TRBD1. The CDR3 totals 13 residues. The germline CDR1 and CDR2 sequences are SNHLY and FYNNEI. Unmatched junction bases numbered 4, after V lost 5 bases and J lost 4 bases. CDR3 loop: CASSRGPRYGYTF. CDR3 DNA: TGTGCCAGCAGTAGGGGGCCCCGCTATGGCTACACCTTC. The full variable domain, rest sourced from reference TRBV2 and TRBJ1-2, is EPEVTQTPSHQVTQMGQEVILRCVPISNHLYFYWYRQILGQKVEFLVSFYNNEISEKSEIFDDQFSVERPDGSNFTLKIRSTKLEDSAMYFCASSRGPRYGYTFGSGTRLTVV.

This clone was counted once. This sequence joins TRBV5-1 and TRBJ1-4, with D possibly being TRBD1 (5 bases). Trimming shortened V by 2 bases and J by 3 bases, and 11 bases separated the two germline ends. From germline, CDR1 is SGHRS and CDR2 YFSETQ. The CDR3 totals 15 residues. CDR3 coding DNA: TGCGCCAGCAGCTTAGGGGCTAGGGCTAATGAAAAACTGTTTTTT. Amino acid sequence: CASSLGARANEKLFF.

The chain links TRBV7-7 to TRBJ2-1; D gene uncertain. V was pared by 5 bases and J by 5 bases, with 10 bases between. The CDR3 totals 13 residues. Per the germline V gene, CDR1 is SSHAT and CDR2 is FNYEAQ (reference sequence). CDR3 in amino acids: CASSINYDNEQFF. The CDR3 region has the DNA TGTGCCAGCAGCATCAACTACGACAATGAGCAGTTCTTC.

This clone was observed a few times. The chain employs TRBV21-1 and TRBJ2-2; the DNA was not compared with TRBD1, the D call given in the table. TRBV21-1 represents a pseudogene. This CDR3 is built from 16 residues. CDR3 nucleotides: TGTGCCAGCAGCCATGACAGGGTGATTTACACCGGGGAGCTGTTTTTT. Translation gives CASSHDRVIYTGELFF.

This chain joins TRBV5-1 and TRBJ1-2; D is unresolved. CDR1 is SGHRS and CDR2 is YFSETQ in the germline V gene. Trimming left V 0 bases short and J 4 bases short, with 13 bases between. This CDR3 contains 15 residues. This CDR3 is CASSLASVTGYGYTF. The DNA of the CDR3 is TGCGCCAGCAGCTTGGCCAGCGTAACTGGCTATGGCTACACCTTC.

V gene TRBV5-4 combines with J gene TRBJ2-5; possible D gene TRBD2, 5 bases. Germline V gene data show CDR1 as SGHNT and CDR2 as YYREEE (reference sequence). Trimming took 0 bases from V and 5 from J, leaving 14 bases between them. The CDR3 is made up of 15 amino acids. Here the CDR3 DNA reads TGTGCCAGCAGCTTGGGAGGGTCCTCGGGGGAGACCCAGTACTTC. Translated, it gives CASSLGGSSGETQYF.

This clone was seen only a few times. V and J are TRBV29-1 and TRBJ2-7; perhaps TRBD1 as D (5 bases). CDR3 length: 14 residues. V lost 0 bases, J lost 2 bases, and 11 bases lay in between. The V gene's germline CDR1 is SQVTM and CDR2 ANQGSEA. This CDR3 reads CSVEDPQGTYEQYF. CDR3 nucleotides: TGCAGCGTTGAAGATCCCCAGGGAACCTACGAGCAGTACTTC.

This clone was recorded a few times. CDR3 sequence reads: CAWSGAGGQPQHF. CDR3 nucleotide sequence: TGTGCCTGGAGTGGCGCCGGGGGTCAGCCCCAGCATTTT. The gene calls are TRBV30 and TRBJ1-5, with D perhaps TRBD1 (5 bases). The CDR3 runs to 13 residues. Trimming shortened V by 1 base and J by 6 bases, and 10 bases separated the two germline ends. Germline V gives CDR1 GTSNPN, CDR2 SVGIG (reference sequence).

The chain has TRBV2 and TRBJ1-6; TRBD1 is a possible D gene (5 bases). CDR3 length: 15 residues. Trimming stripped 6 bases from V and 3 bases from J, with 12 bases between. Per the germline V gene, CDR1 is SNHLY and CDR2 is FYNNEI. CDR3 loop: CASRDTGNYNSPLHF. In nucleotides, the CDR3 is TGTGCCAGCAGAGATACAGGCAACTATAATTCACCCCTCCACTTT.

The V call is TRBV7-2, the J call TRBJ1-2; 11 nucleotides agree with TRBD1. Germline trimming cut 5 bases from V and 8 bases from J; bases unmatched to any gene: 10. The CDR3 consists of 15 residues. Per the germline V gene, CDR1 is SGHTA and CDR2 is FQGNSA. CDR3 coding DNA: TGTGCCAGCAGCCCAAGGACAGGGGGCGTCTTGGGCTACACCTTC. It translates to CASSPRTGGVLGYTF.

The rearrangement uses TRBV18 and TRBJ2-5, with D possibly TRBD1 on 6 matching bases. V shed 2 bases and J shed 3 bases, with 13 bases lying between them. Per the germline V gene, CDR1 is KGHSH and CDR2 is LQKENI. The length of the CDR3 is 15 residues. Written as DNA, the CDR3 is TGTGCCAGCTCACCAGGACAGCGAGGGGAAGAGACCCAGTACTTC. The encoded protein is CASSPGQRGEETQYF. The full variable domain, with the rest looked up from reference TRBV18 and TRBJ2-5, is NAGVMQNPRHLVRRRGQEARLRCSPMKGHSHVYWYRQLPEEGLKFMVYLQKENIIDESGMPKERFSAEFPKEGPSILRIQQVVRGDSAAYFCASSPGQRGEETQYFGPGTRLLVL.

This clone was observed many times. The gene calls are TRBV7-7 and TRBJ2-2; 11 nucleotides agree with TRBD1. Germline trimming cut 4 bases from V and 8 bases from J; bases unmatched to any gene: 9. Germline CDR1 and CDR2: SSHAT and FNYEAQ (reference sequence). The CDR3 totals 16 residues. The CDR3 DNA reads as TGTGCCAGCAGCTCACCGGGACAGGGGGTGACGGGGGAGCTGTTTTTT. It codes for CASSSPGQGVTGELFF.